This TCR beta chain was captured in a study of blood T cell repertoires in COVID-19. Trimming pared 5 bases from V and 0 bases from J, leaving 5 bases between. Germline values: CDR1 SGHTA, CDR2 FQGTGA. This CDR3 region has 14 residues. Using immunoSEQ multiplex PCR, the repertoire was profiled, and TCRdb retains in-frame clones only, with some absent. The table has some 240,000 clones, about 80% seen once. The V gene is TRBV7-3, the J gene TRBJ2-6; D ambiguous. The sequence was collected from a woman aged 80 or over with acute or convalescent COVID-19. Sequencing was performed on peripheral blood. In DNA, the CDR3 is TGTGCCAGCAGCGTCAGCTCTGGGGCCAACGTCCTGACTTTC. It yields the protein CASSVSSGANVLTF.